This passage covers 5 T cell receptor beta chains from one sample sequenced in a study of CD8 T cells in Susac syndrome. With random hexamers, reverse transcription was performed on about 0.5 to 1 ug of RNA. TCRdb recomputed calls from the immunoSEQ multiplex PCR reads with MiXCR, one row per CDR3 protein. The table lists about 90,000 distinct CDR3 sequences, 95% to 97% of them singletons. Sequenced: CD8+ T cells from PBMCs. The source is a human donor with Susac syndrome.

The chain joins TRBV10-3 to TRBJ2-7; TRBD2 matches at 9 bases. Germline assignment: CDR1 ENHRY and CDR2 SYGVKD. The CDR3 is made up of 15 amino acids. V shed 3 bases, J shed 0 bases, and the junction held 3 bases outside the gene matches. The CDR3 DNA follows: TGTGCCATCAGTGAAGAAGCGGGGGGCTCCTACGAGCAGTACTTC. Its translation: CAISEEAGGSYEQYF.

V usage is TRBV29-1 and J usage is TRBJ2-2; 8 bases match TRBD1. Germline V gene lookup returns CDR1 SQVTM and CDR2 ANQGSEA. Germline trimming cut 6 bases from V and 6 bases from J; bases unmatched to any gene: 15. CDR3 length equals 16 residues. The DNA for the CDR3 is TGCAGCGTCCGGGGACAGGTGGAATCTGGAGCCGGGGAGCTGTTTTTT. Its translation is CSVRGQVESGAGELFF.

This sequence joins TRBV11-2 and TRBJ2-1, with a possible D match to TRBD1 (6 bases). There are 14 residues in the CDR3. CDR1 and CDR2 (germline): SGHAT, FQNNGV. Trimming shortened V by 1 base and J by 7 bases, and 11 bases separated the two germline ends. CDR3 loop: CASSLGTDPNEQFF. CDR3 bases: TGTGCCAGCAGCTTAGGGACAGATCCGAATGAGCAGTTCTTC.

CDR3 in DNA: TGTGCCAGCAGCACGACAGGGGATATTGGTTCACCCCTCCACTTT. Its translation is CASSTTGDIGSPLHF. This chain links TRBV27 with TRBJ1-6; 8 bases are shared with TRBD1. The germline gives CDR1 MNHEY, CDR2 SMNVEV (reference sequence). Trimming cost V 6 bases and J 9 bases; bases outside gene matches: 10. The CDR3 consists of 15 residues.

The CDR3: CASSPEKSGTANGYTF. CDR3 sequence (DNA): TGTGCCAGCTCACCAGAGAAATCAGGGACAGCAAATGGCTACACCTTC. The chain links TRBV18 to TRBJ1-2; 7 bases map to TRBD1. The V gene's germline CDR1 is KGHSH and CDR2 LQKENI. V was pared by 2 bases and J by 6 bases, with 12 bases of the junction left unmatched. The CDR3 has 16 residues.